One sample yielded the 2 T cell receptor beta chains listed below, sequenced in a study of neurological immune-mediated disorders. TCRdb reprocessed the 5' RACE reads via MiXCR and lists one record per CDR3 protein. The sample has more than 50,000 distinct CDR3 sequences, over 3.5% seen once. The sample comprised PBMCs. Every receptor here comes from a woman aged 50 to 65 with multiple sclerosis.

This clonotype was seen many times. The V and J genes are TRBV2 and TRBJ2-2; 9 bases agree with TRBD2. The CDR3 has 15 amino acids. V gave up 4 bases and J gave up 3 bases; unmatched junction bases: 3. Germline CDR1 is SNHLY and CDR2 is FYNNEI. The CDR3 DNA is TGTGCCAGCAGTGGGTTAGCGGGAGACACCGGGGAGCTGTTTTTT. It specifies CASSGLAGDTGELFF.

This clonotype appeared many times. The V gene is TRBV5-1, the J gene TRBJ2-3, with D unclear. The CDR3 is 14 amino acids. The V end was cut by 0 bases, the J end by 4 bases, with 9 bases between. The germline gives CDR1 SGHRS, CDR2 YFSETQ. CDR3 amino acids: CASSLDPRADTQYF. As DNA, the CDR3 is TGCGCCAGCAGCTTGGACCCCCGGGCAGATACGCAGTATTTT.